This T cell receptor (beta chain) is drawn from a study of cytomegalovirus exposure and HLA in healthy donors. Study-level information: When 300 to 500 donors were genotyped, just over 80% of them were found to fall in the Caucasian-associated ancestry cluster. Overall study results and limits: Most TCR sequences were uncommon, yet certain public TCRs appeared in many donors. Versus the roughly 690-donor mean, an Asian-associated ancestry cluster reportedly showed fewer N-insertions in a later analysis. Researchers catalogued around 150 TCR beta chains as cytomegalovirus-associated.

The V and J ends lost 4 bases and 7 bases respectively, with 14 bases between them. This CDR3 is 13 amino acids long. Germline-derived CDR1 and CDR2 are SGHRS and YFSETQ. 60 Vbeta and 13 Jbeta primers were used in PCR. The table came from immunoSEQ multiplex PCR; TCRdb's copy has only in-frame clones and leaves some out. Of approximately 170,000 clones detected, around 77% appear once; the ten largest clones hold around 1%. About this clone: The antigen remains unidentified.

The chain joins TRBV5-1 to TRBJ1-2; perhaps TRBD1 as D (6 bases). Input material: PBMCs. The sequence was collected from a middle-aged woman in good health and CMV-seronegative. For the CDR3, the DNA is TGCGCCAGCAGCAGCCCTACAGGGATTGGCTACACCTTC. Translating gives CASSSPTGIGYTF.